These 19 T cell receptor beta chains share one sample of origin, sequenced in a study of T cells in women clearing cervical HPV infection. Using immunoSEQ multiplex PCR, the repertoire was profiled, and TCRdb retains in-frame clones only, with some absent. The specimen's table records tens of thousands of clones. Material: blood buffy coat. These receptors were obtained from a woman aged 18 to 75 with a cervical HPV16 infection that either progressed to CIN3+ or cleared (not recorded which).

Details on this clone: The CDR3 goes on 3 residues after the read ends, and that part is filled in from the germline J gene. V and J are TRBV11-3 and TRBJ2-5; D is unresolved. There are 12 residues in the CDR3. With 3 bases removed from V and 4 bases from J, the gap between germline ends came to 6 bases. Germline V CDR1 and CDR2: SGHNT, YENEEA. The part of the CDR3 DNA that was read is TGTGCCAGCAGCTTCCGTTCAGAGACC. Its translation is CASSFRSET. The whole CDR3 protein reads CASSFRSETQYF.

With regard to this clone: The read ends 3 residues shy of where the CDR3 ends; the end is completed using the germline J gene. This chain joins TRBV18 and TRBJ1-2; 12 bases line up with TRBD1. CDR1 and CDR2 (germline): KGHSH, LQKENI. The CDR3 sequence is 16 residues long. Here the CDR3 reads CASSPPMGQGAYDYTF. The DNA read from the CDR3 is TGTGCCAGCTCACCACCGATGGGACAGGGGGCCTACGAC.

For this clone: Sequencing ends 3 residues short of the CDR3 end; the germline J gene provides the rest. This rearrangement joins TRBV20-1 to TRBJ1-6; D is uncertain. Trimming cost V 7 bases and J 10 bases, with 17 bases left between them. CDR1 and CDR2 (germline): DFQATT, SNEGSKA (reference sequence). The CDR3 has 13 amino acids. CDR3 DNA, as far as it was read: TGCAGTGTGAGACGGGGAATTAGGTCACCC. Protein sequence: CSVRRGIRSP. The entire CDR3 sequence reads CSVRRGIRSPLHF.

This clone is medium-sized (0.01 to 0.1%) by frequency. The read is 3 residues too short to cover the CDR3 end, so that end is filled in from the germline J gene. The chain uses TRBV10-3 and TRBJ1-4, with D maybe TRBD1 (6 bases). V shed 8 bases and J shed 3 bases, with 10 bases lying between them. This CDR3 comprises 13 residues. From germline, CDR1 is ENHRY and CDR2 SYGVKD. The CDR3 is CAICGQPNEKLFF. Incomplete CDR3 DNA: TGTGCCATCTGTGGACAGCCTAATGAAAAA.

In regard to this clone: Read data end 3 residues before the CDR3 end; the end is taken from the germline J gene. The chain employs TRBV7-6 and TRBJ2-2; tentative D call: TRBD2 (6 bases). From germline, CDR1 is SGHVS and CDR2 FNYEAQ. Trimming removed 1 base at V and 4 bases at J, with 13 bases between. The CDR3 contains 16 residues. Here the CDR3 reads CASSLVGTWGTGELFF. CDR3 DNA, as far as it was read: TGTGCCAGCAGCTTAGTGGGGACTTGGGGCACCGGGGAG.

This clone shows up as medium-sized by frequency. Read data end 3 residues before the CDR3 end; the end is taken from the germline J gene. This chain links TRBV29-1 with TRBJ2-1; D is unresolved. There are 18 residues in the CDR3. The germline gives CDR1 SQVTM, CDR2 ANQGSEA. Trimming pared 1 base from V and 0 bases from J, leaving 19 bases between. The CDR3 here is CSVEGLASLSSSYNEQFF. The sequenced CDR3 bases are TGCAGCGTTGAAGGTTTAGCATCCCTAAGCAGCTCCTACAATGAG.

The part of the CDR3 DNA that was read is TGTGCCAGCTCCCCCGGGGCGGCTAGCGGGAGAAGCGAC. This codes for CASSPGAASGRSD. The full CDR3 sequence reads CASSPGAASGRSDYTF. The gene calls are TRBV18 and TRBJ1-2; D possibly corresponds to TRBD1 (5 bases). The read ends 3 residues early relative to the CDR3; the germline J gene fills the gap. Germline CDR1 reads KGHSH; CDR2 reads LQKENI. This CDR3 has 16 amino acids.

A note on this clone: The read falls 3 residues short of the CDR3 end, and the missing part is taken from the germline J gene. The rearrangement uses TRBV7-3 and TRBJ1-2; tentative D call: TRBD1 (6 bases). The CDR3 extends over 14 amino acids. Germline V gene data show CDR1 as SGHTA and CDR2 as FQGTGA. The V gene lost 1 base and the J gene lost 6 bases, with 12 bases spanning the gap. Incomplete CDR3 DNA: TGTGCCAGCAGCTTAATTGGGGGCGGGAATGGC. Translating it yields CASSLIGGGNG. The full CDR3 is CASSLIGGGNGYTF.

As to this clone: The read ends 3 residues shy of where the CDR3 ends; the end is completed using the germline J gene. The V gene is TRBV7-6, the J gene TRBJ2-7; 8 positions agree with TRBD1. The V gene end was trimmed by 5 bases and the J gene end by 1 base; junction bases not matched to a gene: 10. CDR3 length: 16 amino acids. Germline V gives CDR1 SGHVS, CDR2 FNYEAQ. The CDR3 sequence is CASSPEIGQGSYEQYF. CDR3 bases read: TGTGCCAGCAGCCCGGAGATCGGACAGGGATCCTACGAG.

Comments on this clone: Read data end 3 residues before the CDR3 end; the end is taken from the germline J gene. V gene TRBV5-1 combines with J gene TRBJ2-3; D remains ambiguous. Germline assignment: CDR1 SGHRS and CDR2 YFSETQ. V was shortened by 4 bases and J by 5 bases, with 11 bases between the two germline ends. The CDR3 consists of 13 residues. This CDR3 reads CASSKAPLDTQYF. The CDR3 DNA, read in part, is TGCGCCAGCAGCAAGGCCCCGTTAGATACG. The full variable domain, rest sourced from reference TRBV5-1 and TRBJ2-3, is KAGVTQTPRYLIKTRGQQVTLSCSPISGHRSVSWYQQTPGQGLQFLFEYFSETQRNKGNFPGRFSGRQFSNSRSEMNVSTLELGDSALYLCASSKAPLDTQYFGPGTRLTVL.

As to this clone: The sequence runs out 3 residues before the end of the CDR3; the remainder is reconstructed from the germline J gene. The gene calls are TRBV2 and TRBJ2-3; a possible D gene is TRBD1 (5 bases). In germline, CDR1 is SNHLY, CDR2 FYNNEI. The CDR3 sequence is 14 residues long. Partial CDR3 DNA: TGTGCCAGCAGTGACACAGGCCATATAGAGACG. This encodes CASSDTGHIET. The whole CDR3 reads CASSDTGHIETQYF.

About this clone: The CDR3 goes on 3 residues after the read ends, and that part is filled in from the germline J gene. The genes are TRBV20-1 and TRBJ2-5; 8 bases are shared with TRBD1. J lost 4 bases, V lost 6 bases, and 10 bases had no gene match. Germline V gene lookup returns CDR1 DFQATT and CDR2 SNEGSKA (reference sequence). This CDR3 comprises 14 residues. The sequenced part of the CDR3 DNA is TGCAGTGCGGATCGGACAGGGACGGGAGAGACC. The encoded protein is CSADRTGTGET. In full, the CDR3 reads CSADRTGTGETQYF.

As for this clone: The CDR3 is cut off 3 residues early in the read; its end comes from the germline J gene. This chain links TRBV30 with TRBJ1-2, with D possibly matching TRBD1 (5 bases). The CDR3 contains 15 residues. V was clipped by 0 bases and J by 0 bases, with 11 bases between them. Germline V gene sequence: CDR1 GTSNPN, CDR2 SVGIG (reference sequence). The CDR3 here is CAWSVLRGANYGYTF. CDR3 DNA (partial): TGTGCCTGGAGTGTCTTGAGGGGAGCTAACTATGGC.

In regard to this clone: The CDR3 end falls 3 residues outside the read, so it is completed with the germline J gene. The chain is built from TRBV7-9 and TRBJ2-7; D ambiguous. This CDR3 spans 12 amino acids. V was pared by 5 bases and J by 6 bases, with 11 bases between. Germline V lookup: CDR1 SEHNR, CDR2 FQNEAQ (reference sequence). The CDR3 region is CASSETGLEQYF. Partial CDR3 DNA: TGTGCCAGCAGCGAAACCGGTCTCGAG.

Regarding this clone: The read ends 3 residues early relative to the CDR3; the germline J gene fills the gap. This chain joins TRBV28 and TRBJ2-1; TRBD1 agrees at 9 bases. V was pared by 6 bases and J by 0 bases, with 6 bases of the junction left unmatched. CDR3 length: 16 residues. CDR1 and CDR2 from the germline V gene are MDHEN and SYDVKM. The CDR3 sequence is CASSPWDRVSYNEQFF. Incomplete CDR3 DNA: TGTGCCAGCAGCCCCTGGGACAGGGTCTCCTACAATGAG.

As regards this clone: Coverage ceases 3 residues before the CDR3 finishes, and the germline J gene fills in the end. The rearrangement uses TRBV30 and TRBJ1-2; tentative D call: TRBD1 (5 bases). Per the germline V gene, CDR1 is GTSNPN and CDR2 is SVGIG (reference sequence). This CDR3 is built from 17 residues. The CDR3: CAWSVQFAGEALYDYTF. CDR3 bases read: TGTGCCTGGAGTGTACAATTTGCGGGGGAGGCTCTCTACGAC. Looking up the rest from reference TRBV30 and TRBJ1-2 gives the full variable domain: SQTIHQWPATLVQPVGSPLSLECTVEGTSNPNLYWYRQAAGRGLQLLFYSVGIGQISSEVPQNLSASRPQDRQFILSSKKLLLSDSGFYLCAWSVQFAGEALYDYTFGSGTRLTVV.

Comments on this clone: From the germline J gene comes the end of the CDR3, since the read stops 3 residues before it. The V gene is TRBV20-1, the J gene TRBJ2-1, with no clear D. Germline-derived CDR1 and CDR2 are DFQATT and SNEGSKA (reference sequence). V shed 6 bases and J shed 0 bases, with 12 bases lying between them. The CDR3 has 14 amino acids. The chain's CDR3 is CSAPSIASYNEQFF. The CDR3 DNA, read in part, is TGCAGTGCGCCATCGATAGCCTCCTACAATGAG.

In regard to this clone: The CDR3 goes on 3 residues after the read ends, and that part is filled in from the germline J gene. The genes are TRBV7-3 and TRBJ2-7; 9 nucleotides align to TRBD1. V lost 2 bases and J lost 5; bases outside the gene matches: 10. The V gene's germline CDR1 is SGHTA and CDR2 FQGTGA. This CDR3 is built from 16 residues. The sequenced CDR3 bases are TGTGCCAGCAGCTTATTTTCCGGGACAGGGCTTCACGAG. This encodes CASSLFSGTGLHE. The full CDR3 protein reads CASSLFSGTGLHEQYF.

As for this clone: The CDR3 end is not reached by the read, which stops 3 residues before it; the germline J gene fills it in. The chain uses TRBV28 and TRBJ2-7; perhaps TRBD1 as D (6 bases). V lost 0 bases and J 0 bases, leaving 9 bases between the germline ends. The V gene's germline CDR1 is MDHEN and CDR2 SYDVKM. The CDR3 loop spans 15 amino acids. CDR3 bases read: TGTGCCAGCAGTTTATGGGGGGCGAACTCCTACGAG. This sequence encodes CASSLWGANSYE. The full CDR3 sequence reads CASSLWGANSYEQYF.